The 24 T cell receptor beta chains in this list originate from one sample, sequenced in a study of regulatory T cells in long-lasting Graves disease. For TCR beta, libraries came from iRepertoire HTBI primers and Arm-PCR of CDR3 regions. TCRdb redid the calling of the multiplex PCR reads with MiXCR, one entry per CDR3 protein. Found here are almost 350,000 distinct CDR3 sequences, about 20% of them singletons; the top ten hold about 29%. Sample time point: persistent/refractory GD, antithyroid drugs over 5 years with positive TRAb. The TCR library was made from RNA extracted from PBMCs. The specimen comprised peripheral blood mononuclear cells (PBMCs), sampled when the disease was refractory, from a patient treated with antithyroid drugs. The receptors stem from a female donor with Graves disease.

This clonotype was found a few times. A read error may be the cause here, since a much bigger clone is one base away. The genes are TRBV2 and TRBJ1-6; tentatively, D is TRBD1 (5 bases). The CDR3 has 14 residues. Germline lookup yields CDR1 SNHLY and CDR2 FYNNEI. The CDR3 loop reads CASSGRQGNPPLHF. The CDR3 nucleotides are TGTGCCAGCAGTGGTAGGCAGGGTAATCCACCCCTCCACTTT.

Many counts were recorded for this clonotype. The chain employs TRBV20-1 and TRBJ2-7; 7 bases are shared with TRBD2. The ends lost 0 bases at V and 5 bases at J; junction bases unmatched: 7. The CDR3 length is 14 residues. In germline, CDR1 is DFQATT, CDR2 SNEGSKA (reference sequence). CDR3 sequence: CSAREGGRQNEQYF. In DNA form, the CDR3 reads TGCAGTGCTAGAGAGGGGGGGAGACAGAACGAGCAGTACTTC.

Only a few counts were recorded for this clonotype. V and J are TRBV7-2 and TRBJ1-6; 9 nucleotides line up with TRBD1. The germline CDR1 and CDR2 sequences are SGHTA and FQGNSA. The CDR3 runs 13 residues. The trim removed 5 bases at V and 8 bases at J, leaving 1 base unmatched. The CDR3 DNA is TGTGCCAGCAGCCGGGACAGGGATTCACCCCTCCACTTT. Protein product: CASSRDRDSPLHF.

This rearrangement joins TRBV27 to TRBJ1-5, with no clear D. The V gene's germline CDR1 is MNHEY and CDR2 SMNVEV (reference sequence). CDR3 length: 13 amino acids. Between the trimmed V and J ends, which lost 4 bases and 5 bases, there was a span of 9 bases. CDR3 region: CASSSGQYQPQHF. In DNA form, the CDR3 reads TGTGCCAGCAGTTCCGGGCAATATCAGCCCCAGCATTTT.

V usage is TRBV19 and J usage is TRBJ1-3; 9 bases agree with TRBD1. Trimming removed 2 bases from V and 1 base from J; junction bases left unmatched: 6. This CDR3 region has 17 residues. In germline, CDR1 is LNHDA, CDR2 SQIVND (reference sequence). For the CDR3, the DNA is TGTGCCAGTAGTATAATTTGGACAGGGGAATCTGGAAACACCATATATTTT. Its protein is CASSIIWTGESGNTIYF.

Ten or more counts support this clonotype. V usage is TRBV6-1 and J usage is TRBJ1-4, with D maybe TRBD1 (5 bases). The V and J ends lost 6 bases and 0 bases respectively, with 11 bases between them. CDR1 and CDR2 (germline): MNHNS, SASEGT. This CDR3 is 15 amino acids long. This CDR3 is CASRVTVATNEKLFF. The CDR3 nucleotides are TGTGCCAGCAGGGTGACAGTTGCAACTAATGAAAAACTGTTTTTT.

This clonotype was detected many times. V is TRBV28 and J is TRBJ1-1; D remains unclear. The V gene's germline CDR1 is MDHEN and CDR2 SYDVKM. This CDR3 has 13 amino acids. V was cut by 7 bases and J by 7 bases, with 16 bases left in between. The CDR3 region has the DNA TGTGCCAGCAAGATAATTCGAGCCAGTGAAGCTTTCTTT. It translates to CASKIIRASEAFF.

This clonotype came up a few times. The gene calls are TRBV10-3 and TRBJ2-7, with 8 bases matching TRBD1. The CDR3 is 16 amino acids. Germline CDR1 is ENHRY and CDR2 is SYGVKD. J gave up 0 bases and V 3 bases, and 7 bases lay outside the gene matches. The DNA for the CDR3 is TGTGCCATCAGTGACTCCCAGGGGGCTACCTCCTACGAGCAGTACTTC. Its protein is CAISDSQGATSYEQYF.

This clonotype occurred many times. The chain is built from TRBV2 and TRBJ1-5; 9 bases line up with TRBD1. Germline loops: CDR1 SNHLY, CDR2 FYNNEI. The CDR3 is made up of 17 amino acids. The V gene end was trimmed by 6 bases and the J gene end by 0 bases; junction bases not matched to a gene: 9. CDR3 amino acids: CASREDRGPYSNQPQHF. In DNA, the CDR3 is TGTGCCAGCAGGGAGGACAGGGGACCTTATAGCAATCAGCCCCAGCATTTT.

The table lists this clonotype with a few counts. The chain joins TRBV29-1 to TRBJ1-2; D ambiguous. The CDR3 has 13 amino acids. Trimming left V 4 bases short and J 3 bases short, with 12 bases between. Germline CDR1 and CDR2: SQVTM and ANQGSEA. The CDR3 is CSVVGRSHYGYTF. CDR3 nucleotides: TGCAGCGTTGTGGGCAGGTCCCACTATGGCTACACCTTC.

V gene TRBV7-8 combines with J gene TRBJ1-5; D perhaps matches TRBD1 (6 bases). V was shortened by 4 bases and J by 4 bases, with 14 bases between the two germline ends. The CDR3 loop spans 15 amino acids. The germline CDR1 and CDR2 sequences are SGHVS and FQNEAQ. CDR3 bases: TGTGCCAGCAGCTCACAGGGAAGTCCTAATCAGCCCCAGCATTTT. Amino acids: CASSSQGSPNQPQHF.

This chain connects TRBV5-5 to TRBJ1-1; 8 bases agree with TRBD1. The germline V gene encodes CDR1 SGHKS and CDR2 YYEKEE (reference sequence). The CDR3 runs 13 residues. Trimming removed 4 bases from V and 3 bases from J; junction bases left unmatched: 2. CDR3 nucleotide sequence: TGTGCCAGCAGCGGACAGGGCTACACTGAAGCTTTCTTT. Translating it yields CASSGQGYTEAFF.

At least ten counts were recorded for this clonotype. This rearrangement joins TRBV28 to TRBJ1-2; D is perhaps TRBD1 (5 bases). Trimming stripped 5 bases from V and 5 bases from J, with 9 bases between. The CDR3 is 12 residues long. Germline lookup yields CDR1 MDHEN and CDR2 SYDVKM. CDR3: CASSPGLYGYTF. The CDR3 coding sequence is TGTGCCAGCAGTCCGGGACTTTATGGCTACACCTTC.

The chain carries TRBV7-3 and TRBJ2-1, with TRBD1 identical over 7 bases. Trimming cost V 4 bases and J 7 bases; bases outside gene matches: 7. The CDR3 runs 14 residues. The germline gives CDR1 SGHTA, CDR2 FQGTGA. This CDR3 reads CASSSGTAPNEQFF. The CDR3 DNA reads TGTGCCAGCAGCTCTGGGACAGCGCCTAATGAGCAGTTCTTC.

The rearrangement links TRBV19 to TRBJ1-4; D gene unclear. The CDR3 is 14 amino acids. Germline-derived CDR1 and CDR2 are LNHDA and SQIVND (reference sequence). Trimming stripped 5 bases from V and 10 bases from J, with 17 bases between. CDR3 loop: CASSLDGVIGKLFF. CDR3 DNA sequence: TGTGCCAGTAGTTTGGACGGAGTCATCGGAAAACTGTTTTTT.

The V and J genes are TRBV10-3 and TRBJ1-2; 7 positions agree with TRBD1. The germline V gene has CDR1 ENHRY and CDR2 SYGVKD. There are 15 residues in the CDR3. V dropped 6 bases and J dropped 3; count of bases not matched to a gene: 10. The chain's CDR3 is CAISRTSGGDYGYTF. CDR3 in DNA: TGTGCCATCAGCCGTACATCAGGGGGGGACTATGGCTACACCTTC.

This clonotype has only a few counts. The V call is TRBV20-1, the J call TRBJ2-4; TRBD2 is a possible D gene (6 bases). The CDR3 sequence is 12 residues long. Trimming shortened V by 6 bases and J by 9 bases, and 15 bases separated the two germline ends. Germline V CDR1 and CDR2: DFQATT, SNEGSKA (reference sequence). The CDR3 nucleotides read TGCAGTGCCTCAACGGCGGGGAGCATTCAGTACTTC. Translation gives CSASTAGSIQYF.

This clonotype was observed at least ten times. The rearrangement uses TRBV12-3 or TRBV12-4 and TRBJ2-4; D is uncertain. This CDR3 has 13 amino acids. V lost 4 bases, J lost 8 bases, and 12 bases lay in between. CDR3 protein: CASSSAAWYIQYF. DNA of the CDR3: TGTGCCAGCAGTTCGGCGGCCTGGTACATTCAGTACTTC.

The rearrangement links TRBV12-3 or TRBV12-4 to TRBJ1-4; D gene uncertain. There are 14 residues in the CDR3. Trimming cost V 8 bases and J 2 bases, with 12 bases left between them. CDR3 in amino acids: CASCDLPTNEKLFF. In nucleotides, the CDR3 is TGTGCCAGCTGTGACCTCCCGACTAATGAAAAACTGTTTTTT.

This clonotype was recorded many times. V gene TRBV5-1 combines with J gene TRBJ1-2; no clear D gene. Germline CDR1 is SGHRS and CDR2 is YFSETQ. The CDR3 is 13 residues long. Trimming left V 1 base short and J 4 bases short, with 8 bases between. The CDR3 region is CASSLPGAYGYTF. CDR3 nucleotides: TGCGCCAGCAGCTTGCCCGGAGCCTATGGCTACACCTTC. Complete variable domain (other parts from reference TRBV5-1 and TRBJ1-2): KAGVTQTPRYLIKTRGQQVTLSCSPISGHRSVSWYQQTPGQGLQFLFEYFSETQRNKGNFPGRFSGRQFSNSRSEMNVSTLELGDSALYLCASSLPGAYGYTFGSGTRLTVV.

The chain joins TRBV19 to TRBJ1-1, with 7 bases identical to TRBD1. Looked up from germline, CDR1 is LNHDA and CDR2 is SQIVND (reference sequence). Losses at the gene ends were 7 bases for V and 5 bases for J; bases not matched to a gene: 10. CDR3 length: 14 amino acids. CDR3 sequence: CASNGRGSSTEAFF. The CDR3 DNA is TGTGCCAGTAACGGCAGGGGGTCCTCAACTGAAGCTTTCTTT.

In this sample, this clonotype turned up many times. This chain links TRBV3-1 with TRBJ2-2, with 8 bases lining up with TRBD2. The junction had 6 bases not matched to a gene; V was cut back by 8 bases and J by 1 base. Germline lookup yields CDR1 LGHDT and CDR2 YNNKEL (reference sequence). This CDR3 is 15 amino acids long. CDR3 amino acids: CASGRGGLNTGELFF. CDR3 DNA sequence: TGTGCCAGCGGTCGGGGGGGTCTGAACACCGGGGAGCTGTTTTTT.

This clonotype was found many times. The chain's CDR3 is CASSFYSPNYGYTF. CDR3 sequence (DNA): TGTGCCAGCAGTTTTTACAGCCCTAACTATGGCTACACCTTC. J is TRBJ1-2 and V is TRBV12-3 or TRBV12-4; D not resolved. The CDR3 covers 14 residues. The V gene lost 3 bases and the J gene lost 0 bases, with 8 bases spanning the gap.

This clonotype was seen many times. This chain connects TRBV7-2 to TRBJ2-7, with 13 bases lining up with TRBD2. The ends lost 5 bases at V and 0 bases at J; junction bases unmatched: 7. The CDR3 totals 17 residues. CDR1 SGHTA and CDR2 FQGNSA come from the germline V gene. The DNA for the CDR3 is TGTGCCAGCAGCATCGGGACTAGCGGGATAAGCTCCTACGAGCAGTACTTC. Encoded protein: CASSIGTSGISSYEQYF.